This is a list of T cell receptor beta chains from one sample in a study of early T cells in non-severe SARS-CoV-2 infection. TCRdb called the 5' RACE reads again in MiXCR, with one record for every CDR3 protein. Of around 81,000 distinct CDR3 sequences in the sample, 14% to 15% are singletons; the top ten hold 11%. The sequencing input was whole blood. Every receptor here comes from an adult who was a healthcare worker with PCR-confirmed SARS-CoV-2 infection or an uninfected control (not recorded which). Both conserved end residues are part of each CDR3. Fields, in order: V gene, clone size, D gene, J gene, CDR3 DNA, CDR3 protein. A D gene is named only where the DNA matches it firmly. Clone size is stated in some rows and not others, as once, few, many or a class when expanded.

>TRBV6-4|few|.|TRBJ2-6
TGTGCCAGCAGTGCCAACGCACACAACGTTGGGCCTGGGGCCAACGTCCTGACTTTC
CASSANAHNVGPGANVLTF
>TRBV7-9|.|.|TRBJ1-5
TGTGCCAGCAGCCAAGACGGAACTGATCAGCCCCAGCATTTT
CASSQDGTDQPQHF
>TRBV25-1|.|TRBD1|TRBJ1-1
TGTGCCAGCAGACACCTGGGCAGGGGGGACACTGAAGCTTTCTTT
CASRHLGRGDTEAFF
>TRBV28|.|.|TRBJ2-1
TGTGCCAGCAGTTATCGACAGACTGACAATGAGCAGTTCTTC
CASSYRQTDNEQFF
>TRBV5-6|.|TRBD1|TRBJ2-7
TGTGCCAGCAGCTACGACAGGGTTGTCACGCGCGAGCAGTACTTC
CASSYDRVVTREQYF
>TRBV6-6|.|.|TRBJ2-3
TGTGCCAGCAGTTACTCGCACCTAACCTTCACAGATACGCAGTATTTT
CASSYSHLTFTDTQYF
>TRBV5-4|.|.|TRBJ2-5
TGTGCCAGCAGCTTGGAGGGGGTCGAGACCCAGTACTTC
CASSLEGVETQYF
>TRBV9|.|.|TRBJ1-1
TGTGCCAGCAGCGGAAGAACAGGGAGAGCTTTCTTT
CASSGRTGRAFF
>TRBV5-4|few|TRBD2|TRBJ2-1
TGTGCCAGCAGTATGCCCCCCAGCGGGGGGCACAATGAGCAGTTCTTC
CASSMPPSGGHNEQFF
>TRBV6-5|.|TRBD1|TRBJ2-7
TGTGCCAGCAGTTACTCGAGGGGGACAGGGGGAGGCGAGCAGTACTTC
CASSYSRGTGGGEQYF
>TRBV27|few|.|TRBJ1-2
TGTGCCAGCAGTTTGGCCAAGGGGGACTATGGCTACACCTTC
CASSLAKGDYGYTF
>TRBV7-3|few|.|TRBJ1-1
TGTGCCAGCAGCTTAAGGGCAGTGAACACTGAAGCTTTCTTT
CASSLRAVNTEAFF
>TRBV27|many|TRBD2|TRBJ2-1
TGTGCCAGCAGTTTACCTGGGGGGGAGGTTGAGCAGTTCTTC
CASSLPGGEVEQFF
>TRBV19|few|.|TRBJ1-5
TGTGCCAGTAGTATACGCTTAGCGAGTAGCAATCAGCCCCAGCATTTT
CASSIRLASSNQPQHF
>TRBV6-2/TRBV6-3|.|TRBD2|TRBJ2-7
TGTGCCAGCAGTTACCGCCGGGGGGATTCCTACGAGCAGTACTTC
CASSYRRGDSYEQYF
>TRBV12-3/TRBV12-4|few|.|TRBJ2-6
TGTGCCAGCAGTTCACAGGGAACTGGGGCCAACGTCCTGACTTTC
CASSSQGTGANVLTF
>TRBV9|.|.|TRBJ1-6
TGTGCCAGCAGCGTAGACGGGCAGGATAATTCACCCCTCCACTTT
CASSVDGQDNSPLHF
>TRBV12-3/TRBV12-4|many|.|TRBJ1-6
TGTGCCAGCAGTTCAGGGGTCTCACCCCTCCACTTT
CASSSGVSPLHF
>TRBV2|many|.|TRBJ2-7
TGTGCCAGCAGTGAAGTTAATGGGTTCGAGCAGTACTTC
CASSEVNGFEQYF